The 26 T cell receptor beta chains given below trace back to one sample, sequenced in a study of sequential checkpoint blockade in melanoma. Sequencing used immunoSEQ multiplex PCR; TCRdb keeps in-frame clones, though not all of them. Here the sample spans over a thousand clones, approximately 68% being singletons. As for treatment: randomized to nivolumab then ipilimumab (arm A) or the reverse (arm B). Specimen: CD8+ T cells sorted from blood (inferred from file names), collected from a patient given nivolumab and ipilimumab in sequence. The origin of the receptors is a human donor with melanoma.

This clone was seen a few times. The J gene is TRBJ1-1, the V gene TRBV28, with a weak D call TRBD1 (6 bases). Germline assignment: CDR1 MDHEN and CDR2 SYDVKM. CDR3 size: 13 residues. V lost 6 bases, J lost 1 base, and 9 bases lay in between. CDR3 coding DNA: TGTGCCAGCAGATGGACAGAGAACACTGAAGCTTTCTTT. It encodes CASRWTENTEAFF.

The chain has TRBV19 and TRBJ2-7; TRBD2 agrees at 9 bases. Trimming at V came to 4 bases and at J to 3 bases, leaving 4 bases not matched to a gene. The length of the CDR3 is 14 residues. Germline values: CDR1 LNHDA, CDR2 SQIVND (reference sequence). CDR3 loop: CASSTSGDFYEQYF. Written as DNA, the CDR3 is TGTGCCAGTAGTACTAGCGGGGACTTCTACGAGCAGTACTTC.

V is TRBV27 and J is TRBJ1-2; 7 nucleotides line up with TRBD1. CDR1 is MNHEY and CDR2 is SMNVEV in the germline V gene (reference sequence). Losses at the gene ends were 4 bases for V and 3 bases for J; bases not matched to a gene: 8. This CDR3 contains 15 residues. The CDR3 DNA sequence: TGTGCCAGCAGTTCGTATACCGGGACAGACTATGGCTACACCTTC. This codes for CASSSYTGTDYGYTF.

Notes on this clone: A far larger clone is one base from this, pointing to a likely read error. The V gene is TRBV9, the J gene TRBJ2-7; 15 bases are a match to TRBD2. This CDR3 has 15 amino acids. CDR1 is SGDLS and CDR2 is YYNGEE in the germline V gene. The J segment lost 5 bases and the V segment lost 7 bases, leaving 7 bases of the junction unmatched. In nucleotides, the CDR3 is TGTGCCAGCGGCGAACGGACTAGCGGGAGGGACGAGCAGTACTTC. Encoded protein: CASGERTSGRDEQYF.

The chain combines TRBV2 with TRBJ2-7; D not certain. This CDR3 contains 15 residues. The V end lost 1 base, the J end lost 0 bases, and 10 bases lay between the germline ends. Germline V CDR1 and CDR2: SNHLY, FYNNEI. CDR3 DNA sequence: TGTGCCAGCAGTGAAGAGCCGAAGAGCTCCTACGAGCAGTACTTC. The encoded protein is CASSEEPKSSYEQYF.

In its sample, this clone was seen a few times. J is TRBJ1-3 and V is TRBV27; unclear D gene. The V end was cut by 3 bases, the J end by 4 bases, with 7 bases between. The CDR3 consists of 13 residues. Germline-derived CDR1 and CDR2 are MNHEY and SMNVEV (reference sequence). CDR3 in DNA: TGTGCCAGCAGTTTGGGCAGAGGAAACACCATATATTTT. Protein: CASSLGRGNTIYF.

By sample share, this clone is medium-sized. The chain employs TRBV27 and TRBJ1-1; D not certain. Germline V gives CDR1 MNHEY, CDR2 SMNVEV (reference sequence). V lost 2 bases and J lost 2, with 6 bases in between. This CDR3 region has 13 residues. The CDR3 here is CASSLMANTEAFF. CDR3 DNA: TGTGCCAGCAGTTTAATGGCCAACACTGAAGCTTTCTTT.

In this sample, this clone turned up a few times. The chain employs TRBV19 and TRBJ1-5, with 7 bases fitting TRBD1. From germline, CDR1 is LNHDA and CDR2 SQIVND (reference sequence). The V segment lost 4 bases and the J segment 2 bases; nucleotides outside the gene matches: 5. The CDR3 totals 15 residues. CDR3 in amino acids: CASSTYGQGNQPQHF. The CDR3 DNA follows: TGTGCCAGTAGTACCTACGGACAGGGCAATCAGCCCCAGCATTTT.

The V and J genes are TRBV6-5 and TRBJ2-7; no definite D call. The ends were cut back, 5 bases at V and 4 bases at J, with 9 bases in the middle. Germline V gene sequence: CDR1 MNHEY, CDR2 SVGAGI. CDR3 length: 12 residues. The CDR3 region is CASSPQNYEQYF. The CDR3 nucleotides read TGTGCCAGCAGTCCACAGAATTACGAGCAGTACTTC.

This clone occurred a few times. CDR3 in amino acids: CASSELGFSGSTYEQYF. Here the CDR3 DNA reads TGTGCCAGCAGTGAATTGGGCTTTAGCGGGAGTACCTACGAGCAGTACTTC. The chain joins TRBV6-1 to TRBJ2-7; 9 nucleotides line up with TRBD2. The CDR3 extends over 17 amino acids. After removal of 2 bases from V and 2 bases from J, the junction contained 10 bases not matched to a gene. Per germline, CDR1 MNHNS and CDR2 SASEGT.

The CDR3 reads CASSQETANTEAFF. The CDR3 coding sequence is TGCGCCAGCAGCCAAGAAACAGCGAACACTGAAGCTTTCTTT. The rearrangement joins TRBV4-1 to TRBJ1-1; D gene unclear. The CDR3 runs 14 residues. The germline V gene has CDR1 MGHRA and CDR2 YSYEKL. Trimming pared 0 bases from V and 1 base from J, leaving 6 bases between.

The chain combines TRBV7-9 with TRBJ2-7, with TRBD2 matching 13 bases. CDR3 size: 13 residues. Germline V gives CDR1 SEHNR, CDR2 FQNEAQ (reference sequence). Trimming took 9 bases from V and 6 from J; bases not matched to a gene: 5. CDR3 sequence: CASGLAGVVEQYF. In nucleotides, the CDR3 is TGTGCCAGTGGACTAGCGGGAGTCGTCGAGCAGTACTTC. Combining the CDR3 with reference TRBV7-9 and TRBJ2-7 gives the whole variable domain DTGVSQNPRHKITKRGQNVTFRCDPISEHNRLYWYRQTLGQGPEFLTYFQNEAQLEKSRLLSDRFSAERPKGSFSTLEIQRTEQGDSAMYLCASGLAGVVEQYFGPGTRLTVT.

The gene calls are TRBV9 and TRBJ1-2; TRBD1 might be the D (6 bases). V shed 8 bases and J shed 1 base, with 18 bases lying between them. The CDR3 loop spans 15 amino acids. Germline CDR1 is SGDLS and CDR2 is YYNGEE. CDR3 loop: CASQPDRFFNYGYTF. The CDR3 DNA is TGTGCCAGTCAACCTGACAGGTTTTTTAACTATGGCTACACCTTC.

This rearrangement joins TRBV16 to TRBJ2-3; tentatively, D is TRBD2 (6 bases). Per the germline V gene, CDR1 is KGHSY and CDR2 is FQNENV. Between the trimmed V and J ends, which lost 4 bases and 3 bases, there was a span of 14 bases. This CDR3 region has 15 residues. The CDR3 loop reads CASSPGLMGTDTQYF. The CDR3 nucleotides are TGTGCCAGCAGCCCGGGACTGATGGGAACAGATACGCAGTATTTT.

The chain has TRBV6-4 and TRBJ2-7, with unresolved D. The germline V gene has CDR1 MRHNA and CDR2 SNTAGT. This CDR3 comprises 14 residues. V lost 5 bases and J lost 7, with 18 bases in between. The CDR3 reads CASSLGSSPKEQYF. DNA for the CDR3: TGTGCCAGCAGTTTGGGCTCTTCCCCTAAGGAGCAGTACTTC.

The chain is built from TRBV30 and TRBJ1-1; D is perhaps TRBD1 (5 bases). Trimming took 8 bases from V and 1 from J, leaving 20 bases between them. Looked up from germline, CDR1 is GTSNPN and CDR2 is SVGIG (reference sequence). The CDR3 is 15 residues long. The CDR3 is CAVRVRGLRNTEAFF. The CDR3 bases are TGTGCCGTCAGGGTACGGGGACTTAGGAACACTGAAGCTTTCTTT.

This chain joins TRBV28 and TRBJ2-7; TRBD1 agrees at 7 bases. The J segment lost 1 base and the V segment lost 1 base, leaving 16 bases of the junction unmatched. The CDR3 runs to 19 residues. CDR1 is MDHEN, CDR2 SYDVKM, per germline. This CDR3 reads CASSLSGSPPGQLSYEQYF. The CDR3 nucleotides read TGTGCCAGCAGTTTATCCGGTTCCCCCCCGGGACAGTTGTCCTACGAGCAGTACTTC.

This chain uses TRBV6-1 with TRBJ1-5, with 8 bases matching TRBD1. Germline loops: CDR1 MNHNS, CDR2 SASEGT. V lost 3 bases to trimming and J lost 2 bases; unmatched junction nucleotides: 6. The CDR3 totals 16 residues. Here the CDR3 reads CASSEWDRRGNQPQHF. DNA of the CDR3: TGTGCCAGCAGTGAGTGGGACAGGAGAGGCAATCAGCCCCAGCATTTT.

This clone has a handful of counts. CDR3 amino acids: CSVVQQGSYNEQFF. For the CDR3, the DNA is TGCAGCGTTGTGCAACAGGGGTCCTACAATGAGCAGTTCTTC. The chain uses TRBV29-1 and TRBJ2-1, with 7 bases identical to TRBD1. CDR3 length: 14 residues. V lost 4 bases to trimming and J lost 1 base; unmatched junction nucleotides: 4. The V gene's germline CDR1 is SQVTM and CDR2 ANQGSEA.

The chain couples TRBV30 to TRBJ2-2; a weak D match, TRBD2 (5 bases). Trimming took 0 bases from V and 9 from J, leaving 11 bases between them. This CDR3 is built from 13 residues. Germline V CDR1 and CDR2: GTSNPN, SVGIG (reference sequence). The CDR3 reads CAWSVYGKRELFF. CDR3 DNA sequence: TGTGCCTGGAGTGTATACGGGAAGAGGGAGCTGTTTTTT.

This chain links TRBV18 with TRBJ2-7; a weak D match, TRBD2 (7 bases). CDR3 length equals 14 residues. The V end lost 2 bases, the J end lost 4 bases, and 12 bases lay between the germline ends. From germline, CDR1 is KGHSH and CDR2 LQKENI. In DNA, the CDR3 is TGTGCCAGCTCACCAGACGGGGGGCGATACGAGCAGTACTTC. Protein sequence: CASSPDGGRYEQYF. Filled out from reference TRBV18 and TRBJ2-7, the complete variable domain reads NAGVMQNPRHLVRRRGQEARLRCSPMKGHSHVYWYRQLPEEGLKFMVYLQKENIIDESGMPKERFSAEFPKEGPSILRIQQVVRGDSAAYFCASSPDGGRYEQYFGPGTRLTVT.

In its sample, this clone was seen a few times. The CDR3 loop reads CASSSGGTSGRTDTQYF. CDR3 DNA: TGCGCCAGCAGCTCGGGGGGGACTAGCGGGAGAACAGATACGCAGTATTTT. The chain employs TRBV5-1 and TRBJ2-3; TRBD2 matches 14 bases. CDR1 and CDR2 (germline): SGHRS, YFSETQ. Unmatched junction bases numbered 6, after V lost 3 bases and J lost 3 bases. The CDR3 length is 17 residues.

CDR3 residues: CASSQQGSGYTF. DNA for the CDR3: TGTGCCAGCAGCCAACAGGGTAGCGGCTACACCTTC. V and J are TRBV7-9 and TRBJ1-2, with D maybe TRBD1 (6 bases). Germline CDR1 SEHNR, CDR2 FQNEAQ (reference sequence). The CDR3 totals 12 residues. Trimming removed 5 bases at V and 8 bases at J, with 12 bases between.

The J gene is TRBJ2-1, the V gene TRBV28; 7 bases match TRBD2. J lost 11 bases, V lost 6 bases, and 10 bases had no gene match. This CDR3 region has 13 residues. Germline-derived CDR1 and CDR2 are MDHEN and SYDVKM. As DNA, the CDR3 is TGTGCCAGCAGGCCGGGACTAATCTCCCAGCAGTTCTTC. It codes for CASRPGLISQQFF.

The V and J genes are TRBV28 and TRBJ1-5; TRBD1 is a possible D gene (5 bases). This CDR3 contains 15 residues. The germline V and J ends were trimmed by 6 bases and 7 bases, with 19 bases remaining between them. The germline gives CDR1 MDHEN, CDR2 SYDVKM. CDR3 DNA: TGTGCCAGCAGGTGGACACTCGCACCAGGACAGCCCCAGCATTTT. It encodes CASRWTLAPGQPQHF.

CDR3 sequence: CASSVALTATEAFF. The CDR3 coding sequence is TGTGCCAGCAGCGTAGCACTTACTGCCACTGAAGCTTTCTTT. This chain connects TRBV9 to TRBJ1-1; D is undetermined. Germline loops: CDR1 SGDLS, CDR2 YYNGEE. The CDR3 runs to 14 residues. V dropped 0 bases and J dropped 4 bases, with 10 bases sitting between them.